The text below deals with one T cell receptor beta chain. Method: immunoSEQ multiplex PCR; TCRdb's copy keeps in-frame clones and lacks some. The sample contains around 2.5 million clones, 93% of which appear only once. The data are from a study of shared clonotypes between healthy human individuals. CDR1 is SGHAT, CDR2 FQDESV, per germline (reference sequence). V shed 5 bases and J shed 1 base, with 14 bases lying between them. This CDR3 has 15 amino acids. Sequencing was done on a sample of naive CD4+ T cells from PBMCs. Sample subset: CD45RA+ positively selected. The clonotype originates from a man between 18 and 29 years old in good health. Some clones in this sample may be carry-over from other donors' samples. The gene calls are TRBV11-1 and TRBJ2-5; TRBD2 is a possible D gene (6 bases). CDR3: CASSGRTNAQETQYF. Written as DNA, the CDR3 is TGTGCCAGCAGCGGTAGGACTAACGCCCAAGAGACCCAGTACTTC. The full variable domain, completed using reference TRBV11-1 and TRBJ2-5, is EAEVAQSPRYKITEKSQAVAFWCDPISGHATLYWYRQILGQGPELLVQFQDESVVDDSQLPKDRFSAERLKGVDSTLKIQPAELGDSAMYLCASSGRTNAQETQYFGPGTRLLVL.